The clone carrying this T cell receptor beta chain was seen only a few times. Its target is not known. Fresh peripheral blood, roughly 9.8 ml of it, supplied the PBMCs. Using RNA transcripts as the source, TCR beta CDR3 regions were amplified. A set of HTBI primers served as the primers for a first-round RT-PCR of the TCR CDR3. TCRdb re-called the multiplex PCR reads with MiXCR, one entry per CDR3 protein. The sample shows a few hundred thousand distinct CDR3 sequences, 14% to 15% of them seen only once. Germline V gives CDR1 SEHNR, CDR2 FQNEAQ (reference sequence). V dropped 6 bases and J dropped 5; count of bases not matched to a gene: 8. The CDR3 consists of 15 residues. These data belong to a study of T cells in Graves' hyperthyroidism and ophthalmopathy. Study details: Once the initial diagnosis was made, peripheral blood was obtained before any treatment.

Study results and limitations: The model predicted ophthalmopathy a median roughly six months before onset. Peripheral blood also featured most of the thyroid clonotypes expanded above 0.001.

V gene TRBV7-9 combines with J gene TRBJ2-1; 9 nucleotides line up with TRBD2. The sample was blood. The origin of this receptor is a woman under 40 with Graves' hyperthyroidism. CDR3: CASSLRRGGDNEQFF. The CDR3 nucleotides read TGTGCCAGCAGTCTAAGGCGGGGGGGTGACAATGAGCAGTTCTTC. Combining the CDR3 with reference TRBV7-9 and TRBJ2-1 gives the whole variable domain DTGVSQNPRHKITKRGQNVTFRCDPISEHNRLYWYRQTLGQGPEFLTYFQNEAQLEKSRLLSDRFSAERPKGSFSTLEIQRTEQGDSAMYLCASSLRRGGDNEQFFGPGTRLTVL.